This T cell receptor beta chain was sequenced in a study of graft-versus-host responses after intestinal transplantation. The CDR3 covers 15 residues. Trimming pared 1 base from V and 6 bases from J, leaving 13 bases between. Germline CDR1 reads SGHTA; CDR2 reads FQGNSA. Profiled with immunoSEQ multiplex PCR; TCRdb holds only in-frame clones, not every one. Seen here are about 91,000 clones, 91% observed once, and the top ten hold under 0.4%. Overall study results and limits: GvH clones were found in recipient marrow; some appeared first in ileum or blood. Levels of circulating GvH clones at their peak were associated with early post-transplant HvG declines. Within allografts, high graft-versus-host to host-versus-graft clonal ratios were seen among patients with graft-donor T cell macrochimerism.

Points on this clone: Its matching antigen is unknown.

The rearrangement joins TRBV7-2 to TRBJ1-5; maybe TRBD1 (6 bases). The sequence came from a human donor who was the organ donor for an intestinal transplant. The material was unstimulated CD4+ T cells sorted from spleen or lymph node cells, obtained before transplant. CDR3 sequence (DNA): TGTGCCAGCAGCTTAGATGTCACAGGGAGTCAGCCCCAGCATTTT. It codes for CASSLDVTGSQPQHF.